The 23 T cell receptor beta chains reported below all come from one sample, sequenced in a study of blood T cell repertoires in COVID-19. Only in-frame clones appear in the TCRdb table, and some are missing; sequencing was by immunoSEQ multiplex PCR. Here the sample spans under 200,000 clones, roughly nine tenths being singletons. Sequenced sample: peripheral blood. The receptors were gathered from a man aged 18 to 35 with acute or convalescent COVID-19.

This clone was counted once. This chain uses TRBV7-3 with TRBJ1-6; 7 positions match TRBD1. The V gene's germline CDR1 is SGHTA and CDR2 FQGTGA. The CDR3 has 14 residues. V was pared by 5 bases and J by 10 bases, with 8 bases of the junction left unmatched. The CDR3 loop is CASSADRDGSPLHF. CDR3 DNA sequence: TGTGCCAGCAGCGCAGACAGGGACGGCTCACCCCTCCACTTT.

The V and J genes are TRBV24-1 and TRBJ2-7, with D maybe TRBD2 (7 bases). The V gene lost 3 bases and the J gene lost 4 bases, with 15 bases spanning the gap. CDR1 is KGHDR, CDR2 SFDVKD, per germline. This CDR3 is built from 15 residues. The CDR3 is CATSDEKGGRYEQYF. CDR3 in DNA: TGTGCCACCAGTGATGAAAAGGGGGGGAGATACGAGCAGTACTTC.

The rearrangement uses TRBV27 and TRBJ1-5, with 9 positions matching TRBD1. Germline CDR1 and CDR2: MNHEY and SMNVEV (reference sequence). The CDR3 has 14 amino acids. V lost 5 bases and J lost 5; bases outside the gene matches: 4. DNA of the CDR3: TGTGCCAGCAGTATAACAGGGGGCGATCAGCCCCAGCATTTT. As protein: CASSITGGDQPQHF.

The chain joins TRBV7-3 to TRBJ2-3; weak D call: TRBD2 (6 bases). The CDR3 sequence is 12 residues long. The ends were cut back, 1 base at V and 8 bases at J, with 7 bases in the middle. Per the germline V gene, CDR1 is SGHTA and CDR2 is FQGTGA. The CDR3 DNA follows: TGTGCCAGCAGCTTAATGGGAGGTACGCAGTATTTT. Protein sequence: CASSLMGGTQYF.

The chain is built from TRBV2 and TRBJ2-7; D perhaps matches TRBD1 (6 bases). This CDR3 region has 14 residues. CDR1 is SNHLY and CDR2 is FYNNEI in the germline V gene. Trimming pared 10 bases from V and 0 bases from J, leaving 16 bases between. In nucleotides, the CDR3 is TGTGCCACCAACCGGGACACCCTCTCCTACGAGCAGTACTTC. Translation: CATNRDTLSYEQYF.

The chain combines TRBV4-1 with TRBJ2-1, with 7 bases that match TRBD2. The CDR3 length is 16 residues. Germline loops: CDR1 MGHRA, CDR2 YSYEKL. With 4 bases clipped from V and 8 bases from J, the junction kept 14 bases outside the gene matches. CDR3 sequence: CASSRFSGSLGYEQFF. As DNA, the CDR3 is TGCGCCAGCAGCCGATTTAGCGGGTCCTTAGGGTATGAGCAGTTCTTC.

This chain joins TRBV28 and TRBJ2-5, with D perhaps matching TRBD1 (6 bases). Trimming took off 6 bases at V and 9 bases at J, with 17 bases between the two ends. This CDR3 spans 13 amino acids. The V gene's germline CDR1 is MDHEN and CDR2 SYDVKM. CDR3 loop: CASSATNRAAQYF. The CDR3 region has the DNA TGTGCCAGCAGCGCTACCAACAGGGCGGCCCAGTACTTC.

The J gene is TRBJ1-5, the V gene TRBV5-4; the match to TRBD1 covers 9 bases. This CDR3 has 15 residues. The V and J ends lost 1 base and 5 bases, in that order; junction bases with no gene match: 4. The germline CDR1 and CDR2 sequences are SGHNT and YYREEE (reference sequence). The DNA for the CDR3 is TGTGCCAGCAGCTTGTGGGGACAGGGAGATCAGCCCCAGCATTTT. Residues: CASSLWGQGDQPQHF. The variable domain in full, completed from reference TRBV5-4 and TRBJ1-5, reads ETGVTQSPTHLIKTRGQQVTLRCSSQSGHNTVSWYQQALGQGPQFIFQYYREEENGRGNFPPRFSGLQFPNYSSELNVNALELDDSALYLCASSLWGQGDQPQHFGDGTRLSIL.

V is TRBV6-6 and J is TRBJ1-5, with TRBD1 matching 9 bases. The germline CDR1 and CDR2 sequences are MNHNY and SVGAGI (reference sequence). J lost 9 bases, V lost 6 bases, and 9 bases had no gene match. The CDR3 has 14 amino acids. The CDR3 DNA reads TGTGCCAGCAGCCCCGGGACAGGGTCCAGGCCCCAGCATTTT. Residues: CASSPGTGSRPQHF.

The CDR3 region is CSARVNYGYTF. For the CDR3, the DNA is TGCAGCGCTAGAGTAAACTATGGCTACACCTTC. The chain joins TRBV29-1 to TRBJ1-2; D ambiguous. Germline CDR1 is SQVTM and CDR2 is ANQGSEA. V lost 7 bases and J lost 2, with 8 bases in between. CDR3 size: 11 residues.

The rearrangement joins TRBV6-1 to TRBJ1-2; D is unresolved. The CDR3 has 14 residues. Trimming cost V 2 bases and J 2 bases, with 9 bases left between them. Germline CDR1 and CDR2: MNHNS and SASEGT. For the CDR3, the DNA is TGTGCCAGCAGTGAACTTTCCCTAAACTATGGCTACACCTTC. Translated, it gives CASSELSLNYGYTF.

V and J are TRBV28 and TRBJ2-7; no definite D call. Germline V gene sequence: CDR1 MDHEN, CDR2 SYDVKM. The CDR3 covers 12 residues. V was pared by 1 base and J by 3 bases, with 4 bases between. CDR3 loop: CASSLYGYEQYF. In DNA, the CDR3 is TGTGCCAGCAGTTTATACGGCTACGAGCAGTACTTC.

This clone came up once. V and J are TRBV30 and TRBJ2-7; the match to TRBD2 covers 11 bases. Germline CDR1 is GTSNPN and CDR2 is SVGIG (reference sequence). CDR3 length: 14 residues. Germline trimming cut 4 bases from V and 2 bases from J; bases unmatched to any gene: 4. CDR3 sequence (DNA): TGTGCCTGGACCGGGACTAGCGGACCCTACGAGCAGTACTTC. Translation gives CAWTGTSGPYEQYF.

J is TRBJ1-2 and V is TRBV5-1, with a tentative D call TRBD1 (6 bases). From germline, CDR1 is SGHRS and CDR2 YFSETQ. V was shortened by 6 bases and J by 8 bases, with 20 bases between the two germline ends. The CDR3 totals 14 residues. CDR3 protein: CASKGPGVLLGYTF. Written as DNA, the CDR3 is TGCGCCAGCAAAGGGCCAGGGGTTTTGTTAGGCTACACCTTC.

The V and J genes are TRBV28 and TRBJ1-5, with D possibly being TRBD1 (5 bases). The V gene's germline CDR1 is MDHEN and CDR2 SYDVKM. V was pared by 5 bases and J by 0 bases, with 20 bases between. The CDR3 runs to 18 residues. The CDR3 here is CASSPWSWGRYSNQPQHF. Here the CDR3 DNA reads TGTGCCAGCAGTCCATGGTCTTGGGGCAGATATAGCAATCAGCCCCAGCATTTT. Full variable domain (outside the CDR3, taken from reference TRBV28 and TRBJ1-5): DVKVTQSSRYLVKRTGEKVFLECVQDMDHENMFWYRQDPGLGLRLIYFSYDVKMKEKGDIPEGYSVSREKKERFSLILESASTNQTSMYLCASSPWSWGRYSNQPQHFGDGTRLSIL.

The V gene is TRBV24-1, the J gene TRBJ1-5; 10 nucleotides match TRBD1. Germline lookup yields CDR1 KGHDR and CDR2 SFDVKD. The length of the CDR3 is 16 residues. Trimming took 4 bases from V and 7 from J; bases not matched to a gene: 9. CDR3 DNA sequence: TGTGCCACCAGTGACAACGACAGGGGGCTAGGACAGCCCCAGCATTTT. It specifies CATSDNDRGLGQPQHF.

This chain uses TRBV10-3 with TRBJ1-5; maybe TRBD1 (5 bases). CDR1 is ENHRY, CDR2 SYGVKD, per germline. This CDR3 is 15 amino acids long. Trimming stripped 0 bases from V and 4 bases from J, with 10 bases between. CDR3 sequence (DNA): TGTGCCATCAGTGAGTCGACAGTTACTAATCAGCCCCAGCATTTT. Encoded protein: CAISESTVTNQPQHF.

The chain couples TRBV5-8 to TRBJ1-5, with 7 bases aligning to TRBD1. CDR1 and CDR2 from the germline V gene are SGHTS and YDEGEE. V lost 5 bases to trimming and J lost 5 bases; unmatched junction nucleotides: 4. There are 13 residues in the CDR3. The CDR3 nucleotides are TGTGCCAGCAGTTACGACAGGGATCAGCCCCAGCATTTT. This encodes CASSYDRDQPQHF. The full variable domain, its missing parts supplied by reference TRBV5-8 and TRBJ1-5, is EAGVTQSPTHLIKTRGQQATLRCSPISGHTSVYWYQQALGLGLQFLLWYDEGEERNRGNFPPRFSGRQFPNYSSELNVNALELEDSALYLCASSYDRDQPQHFGDGTRLSIL.

The J gene is TRBJ2-2, the V gene TRBV2, with D possibly TRBD2 on 6 matching bases. V lost 6 bases, J lost 0 bases, and 8 bases lay in between. The germline V gene encodes CDR1 SNHLY and CDR2 FYNNEI. The CDR3 has 14 amino acids. Here the CDR3 DNA reads TGTGCCAGCAGGGAGGGGACGAACACCGGGGAGCTGTTTTTT. Protein product: CASREGTNTGELFF. Together with reference TRBV2 and TRBJ2-2, the CDR3 gives the full variable domain: EPEVTQTPSHQVTQMGQEVILRCVPISNHLYFYWYRQILGQKVEFLVSFYNNEISEKSEIFDDQFSVERPDGSNFTLKIRSTKLEDSAMYFCASREGTNTGELFFGEGSRLTVL.

V usage is TRBV4-1 and J usage is TRBJ1-2, with 7 bases identical to TRBD1. V lost 3 bases, J lost 9 bases, and 1 base stayed unmatched. CDR1 is MGHRA, CDR2 YSYEKL, per germline. The CDR3 loop spans 11 amino acids. CDR3 amino acids: CASSQGQSYTF. The CDR3 coding sequence is TGCGCCAGCAGCCAGGGACAGAGCTACACCTTC.

V is TRBV28 and J is TRBJ1-1; the match to TRBD1 covers 8 bases. V gave up 2 bases and J gave up 4 bases; unmatched junction bases: 12. CDR1 MDHEN and CDR2 SYDVKM come from the germline V gene. The CDR3 contains 17 residues. The CDR3 nucleotides read TGTGCCAGCAGTTTAAGGGACCCGAGACAGGGGTCCACTGAAGCTTTCTTT. Its translation: CASSLRDPRQGSTEAFF. The variable domain in full, with the rest retrieved from reference TRBV28 and TRBJ1-1, is DVKVTQSSRYLVKRTGEKVFLECVQDMDHENMFWYRQDPGLGLRLIYFSYDVKMKEKGDIPEGYSVSREKKERFSLILESASTNQTSMYLCASSLRDPRQGSTEAFFGQGTRLTVV.

The chain links TRBV2 to TRBJ1-2; the match to TRBD1 covers 10 bases. Germline CDR1 and CDR2: SNHLY and FYNNEI. The CDR3 covers 16 residues. Germline trimming cut 2 bases from V and 7 bases from J; bases unmatched to any gene: 10. The CDR3, as DNA: TGTGCCAGCAGTGAACCCGGGACAGGGGATCTGGGTGGCTACACCTTC. Its translation is CASSEPGTGDLGGYTF.

The rearrangement links TRBV7-9 to TRBJ2-7, with 14 positions matching TRBD2. Germline V gene sequence: CDR1 SEHNR, CDR2 FQNEAQ (reference sequence). V gave up 3 bases and J gave up 3 bases; unmatched junction bases: 1. CDR3 length: 15 residues. The CDR3 region has the DNA TGTGCCAGCAGCTTCGGGACTAGCGGGGGCTACGAGCAGTACTTC. Its translation: CASSFGTSGGYEQYF.